The sequence of this T cell receptor beta chain was determined in a study of CD8 T cells in Susac syndrome. General study results and limits: Acknowledgment was made by the study that its TCR sequencing and HLA analysis involved a relatively small number of individuals.

With 3 bases removed from V and 4 bases from J, the gap between germline ends came to 9 bases. CDR3 length: 12 amino acids. The germline V gene has CDR1 DFQATT and CDR2 SNEGSKA (reference sequence). As for this clonotype: What it binds is not known.

When the RNA was reverse transcribed, random hexamers were used with an input of roughly 0.5 to 1 ug. MiXCR, run by TCRdb on the immunoSEQ multiplex PCR reads, gives a single entry per CDR3 protein. The table lists about 300,000 distinct CDR3 sequences, 92% of them singletons. TCR beta from blood CD8+ and CD4+ T cells was sequenced. The multiple sclerosis controls were treatment-naive patients, and their relapsing-remitting disease was stable or active. Sequencing input: CD4+ T cells from PBMCs. The rearrangement uses TRBV20-1 and TRBJ1-2; D unresolved. The clonotype was recovered from a human donor with multiple sclerosis. The CDR3 loop reads CSASEGVYGYTF. The CDR3 nucleotides are TGCAGTGCTAGCGAGGGTGTCTATGGCTACACCTTC.